The sequence of this TCR beta chain was determined in a study of blood T cells in healthy people across ages (dated by TCRdb to between 2014 and 2017). The study in broad terms: In model experiments, template switching captured about one uniquely barcoded TCR beta cDNA molecule for every two T cells. Age-related changes in TCR beta repertoire diversity were measured in the study by deep sequencing normalized with unique cDNA molecular identifiers. Four age groups were formed from the donors: young (average about 17 years), middle-aged (approximately 40), aged (more than 55) and long-lived (about 80). To avoid experimental bias, donors of different ages were distributed randomly across sequencing lanes. Using the same blood draw, the study looked at two additional independent replicas of 1 million unique cDNA reads for two donors, one aged 18 to 29 and the other aged 80 or older. Summary of the overall study and its limitations: The long-lived group showed more naive CD4+ T cells, fewer expanded clones and increased TCR diversity than the aged group, suggesting age selection. Since profiling was done on bulk unsorted PBMCs, naive and antigen-experienced compartments could not be conclusively compared. Because donor CMV infection status was unknown, age-related changes in expanded clonotypes were potentially confounded. As age increased, observed TCR beta diversity per million T cells dropped in a roughly linear way, and a significant reduction was already evident by age 40. Estimates of total diversity based on one million sequenced T cells were regarded as lower bounds and as underestimates. A strong correlation was found between observed TCR beta diversity and the percentage of naive T cells measured by flow cytometry.

From a lookup of the germline V gene (reference sequence), CDR1 and CDR2 are LNHNV and YYDKDF. From cysteine to phenylalanine, the CDR3 is 13 amino acids long. Only the CDR3 DNA is retained, 39 bases long and in frame from the first base. To prepare the library, 5' RACE was applied. The reads were generated on an Illumina HiSeq 2500. A second PCR of roughly 7 to 11 cycles was performed with a sample-barcoded 5' primer and a J-beta primer mix. Each TCR beta cDNA molecule received a unique molecular identifier from a template-switch 5' adaptor carrying 12 random nucleotides. At least 2.5 million CDR3-containing paired-end reads were obtained from each sample. The Mint cDNA synthesis kit, primed by a TRBC-specific oligonucleotide, was used to synthesize first-strand cDNA from all RNA. Following uracil-DNA glycosylase treatment, all cDNA underwent a first 18-cycle PCR with the universal primers M1SS and BC2_uni_R. The authors processed their data as follows. For normalization, 1 million high-quality reads were randomly selected from each sample, with every read carrying a distinct molecular identifier. Instead of being binned into consensus sequences, reads with shared molecular identifiers were discarded. MiTCR, set to a Q25 quality threshold and the strictest error-elimination algorithm, was used for CDR3 identification, clonotype clustering and error correction. A nonparametric unseen species model with Euler transformation was used to estimate lower-bound total TCR beta diversity. TCRdb ran its own pipeline on the public reads, namely fastp trimming at Q25 and MiXCR clone calling, and kept in-frame beta chains. Duplicate CDR3 protein sequences are folded into a single record with the most common DNA and genes. The V and J calls here are based on TCRdb, not the publication. The sample table holds hundreds of thousands of distinct CDR3 sequences, of which over 40% were seen once. The top ten constitute around 30% of the sample.

The donors were some 36 Caucasian individuals from Russia, aged about 6 to 100 years, who were systemically healthy. Around 10 milliliters of peripheral blood were drawn from each donor into EDTA-treated Vacutainer tubes. Ficoll-Paque density-gradient centrifugation was used to isolate PBMCs, with at least 7 million per sample. Trizol reagent was used to extract total RNA from the PBMCs, yielding at least 6 micrograms per sample. For every donor, flow cytometry on a PBMC aliquot measured the percentage of naive CD45RAhigh/CD27high T cells. This clonotype has more than one count but fewer than ten. The antigen it binds to is not known. No clone much larger than this one lies a single base away; base qualities are absent.

The chain is encoded by TRBV15 joined to TRBJ2-4; there is no confident call for the D gene. Matching the DNA end better, TRBJ2-5 makes the J call doubtful. The sample taken for sequencing was blood. The receptor's source is a man older than 75 in good health. The CDR3 in this case is CATSKGDGETQYF. The sequenced DNA: TGTGCCACCAGTAAGGGTGATGGGGAGACCCAGTACTTC.